Listed here is a single TCR beta chain. Between the trimmed V and J ends, which lost 5 bases and 4 bases, there was a span of 6 bases. From germline, CDR1 is SQVTM and CDR2 ANQGSEA. This CDR3 contains 11 residues. In the authors' methods: Amplifying reference gene primers gave estimates of nucleated cell counts. Only in-frame clones appear in the TCRdb table, and some are missing; sequencing was by immunoSEQ multiplex PCR. V, J and clone size are those of that table, while D and trimming were read from the DNA. The sample lists roughly 230,000 clones, approximately 85% seen once, with 0.85% to 1% in the top ten. The data were obtained in a study of blood T cell repertoires in COVID-19. Study details: Sample material is recorded as cDNA or gDNA derived from T cells, B-cell-depleted T cells, or PBMCs.

Sequencing was performed on peripheral blood. This sequence joins TRBV29-1 and TRBJ2-1, with D uncertain. The receptor comes from a man aged 35 to 55 with acute or convalescent COVID-19. CDR3 protein: CSVRSYNEQFF. The CDR3 DNA sequence: TGCAGCGTTCGGAGTTACAATGAGCAGTTCTTC.